This T cell receptor beta chain comes out of a study of STAT5B mutations in CD4+ large granular lymphocyte leukemia. The table came from immunoSEQ multiplex PCR; TCRdb's copy has only in-frame clones and leaves some out. The repertoire holds 30,000 or so clones, with about 81% as singletons. Controls came from buffy coats of healthy blood donors. General study findings and limits: No patients shared main leukemic clonotypes, though less than 30% appeared at low frequency elsewhere. Patient CD4-sorted repertoires looked more clonal than healthy CD4+ repertoires, even without putative leukemic clones.

Remarks on this clone: What it recognizes is unknown.

The specimen sequenced was CD4+ T cells from blood buffy coats. The sequence came from a human donor in good health.

The CDR3 is CASSERGDNSPLHF. The CDR3 region has the DNA TGTGCCAGCAGTGAAAGGGGGGACAATTCACCCCTCCACTTT. This chain connects TRBV6-1 to TRBJ1-6; D is perhaps TRBD1 (6 bases). The CDR3 consists of 14 residues. Between the trimmed V and J ends, which lost 2 bases and 7 bases, there was a span of 9 bases. From germline, CDR1 is MNHNS and CDR2 SASEGT.